Sequencing of this TCR beta chain was carried out in a study of shared clonotypes between healthy human individuals. Study results and limitations: Only blood underwent sampling, and tissue repertoires likely differ. It was the non-shared clonotypes that had lower generation probabilities than clonotypes shared by all four donors. Naive subsets generally exceeded memory subsets in estimated richness.

Comment on this clone: What it binds is not known.

As originally analysed: From ImmunoSEQ came sequences covering only the junction and carrying no quality scores, so filtering differed. Assay: immunoSEQ multiplex PCR; the TCRdb copy retains only in-frame clones and omits some. V and J calls and clone size follow that table, whereas D and trimming were derived from the DNA. The sample records about 1.1 million clones, 60% to 85% being singletons. V dropped 0 bases and J dropped 4 bases, with 14 bases sitting between them. CDR1 and CDR2 (germline): SGHRS, YFSETQ. This CDR3 has 16 amino acids. This chain joins TRBV5-1 and TRBJ1-3, with D possibly being TRBD1 (5 bases). The source of this sequence is a man younger than 35 in good health. Some clones in this sample may be carry-over from other donors' samples. The sequenced material came from memory CD4+ T cells from PBMCs. Subset reported: CD45RA-negative fraction. In DNA form, the CDR3 reads TGCGCCAGCAGCTTGGGATCCTCCGGGGCCGGAAACACCATATATTTT. It encodes CASSLGSSGAGNTIYF.